This T cell receptor (beta chain) was profiled in a study of cytomegalovirus exposure and HLA in healthy donors (dated by TCRdb to about 2017). Regarding the complete study: The 700 or so repertoires of the first cohort and the 120 validation repertoires were produced on the same platform, according to a later analysis. The study aimed to test whether cataloging public T cell receptors could reveal signatures of past pathogen exposure. Along with the roughly 700-subject first cohort, a separate validation cohort of over a hundred different subjects was used. To predict cytomegalovirus infection status, the study combined high-throughput TCR immunosequencing, statistical association of individual TCRs with disease status, and machine learning. The investigation overall reported the following: Most TCR sequences were observed very rarely across donors, whereas some public TCRs were present in many individuals. The authors suggested that the approach could potentially be extended to other disease states and immunological phenotypes. All 120 or so repertoires were used to score co-occurrence in the validation cohort in a later analysis, because that analysis had no HLA typing for the cohort. A few of the identified cytomegalovirus-associated TCR beta chains were confirmed in vitro to be specific for cytomegalovirus antigens. In a later analysis, TCRs clustered in the first cohort were found to also tend to co-occur in the 110 or so validation repertoires, with approximately 93% of cluster scores above 0. The classifier was reported to diagnose cytomegalovirus status with high specificity and sensitivity in both the original and validation cohorts. The study listed approximately 160 TCR beta chains as associated with cytomegalovirus.

Donors formed part of the validation cohort, which comprised 120 or so subjects and was distinct from the first cohort of fewer than 750 subjects. The CDR3 holds 12 amino acids from the cysteine to the phenylalanine. The sequence is cut down to CDR3 DNA, 36 bases in frame from base 1. The germline V gene specifies SGHDN as CDR1 and FVKESK as CDR2. At the junction V is shortened by 4 bases and J by 5 bases, with 6 bases in between. The library relied on the immunoSEQ multiplex PCR assay. In the source study's methods: To diagnose cytomegalovirus status from the catalog of TCR beta chain sequences, a statistical classification framework was built. The immuneACCESS repertoire file appears here via TCRdb, limited to in-frame rearrangements. These files lack a portion of the clones; in checked studies, under half of the deficit traces to unresolved V genes, and the cause of the others is not known. That table furnishes V, J and clone size, whereas the DNA furnished D and trimming. The sample includes about 160,000 clones, with about 96% observed a single time. The ten largest clones take up under 0.9% of the sample.

On this clone itself: No cognate antigen has been identified for it. No base quality values were provided; no much bigger clone lies one nucleotide off.

The sequence was obtained from a woman under 30 in good health and CMV-seronegative. Sequencing was carried out using PBMCs. This sequence uses TRBV14 and TRBJ1-5; there is no confident call for the D gene. The nucleotide sequence reads as follows: TGTGCCAGCAGCCGGGAGGATCAGCCCCAGCATTTT. Its translation is CASSREDQPQHF. Reference TRBV14 and TRBJ1-5 proteins supply the regions before and after the CDR3; the full variable domain is: EAGVTQFPSHSVIEKGQTVTLRCDPISGHDNLYWYRRVMGKEIKFLLHFVKESKQDESGMPNNRFLAERTGGTYSTLKVQPAELEDSGVYFCASSREDQPQHFGDGTRLSIL.